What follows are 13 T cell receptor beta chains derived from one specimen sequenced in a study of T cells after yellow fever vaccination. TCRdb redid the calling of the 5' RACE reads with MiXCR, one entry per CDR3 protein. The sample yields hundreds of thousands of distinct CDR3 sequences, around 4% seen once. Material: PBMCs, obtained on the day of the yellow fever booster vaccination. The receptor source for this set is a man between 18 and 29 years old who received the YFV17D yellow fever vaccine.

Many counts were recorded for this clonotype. The CDR3: CATSRVSGTETQYF. For the CDR3, the DNA is TGTGCCACCAGCAGAGTTTCGGGGACTGAGACCCAGTACTTC. This chain links TRBV15 with TRBJ2-5, with D perhaps matching TRBD2 (6 bases). CDR1 and CDR2 from the germline V gene are LNHNV and YYDKDF (reference sequence). This CDR3 spans 14 amino acids. V was trimmed by 1 base and J by 5 bases, leaving 11 bases between them.

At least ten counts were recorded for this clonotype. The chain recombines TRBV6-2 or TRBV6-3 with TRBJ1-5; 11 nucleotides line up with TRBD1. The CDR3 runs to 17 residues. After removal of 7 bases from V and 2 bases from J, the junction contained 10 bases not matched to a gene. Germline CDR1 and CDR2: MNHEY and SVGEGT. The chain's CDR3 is CASIQDRGLLGNQPQHF. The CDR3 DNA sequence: TGTGCCAGCATTCAGGACAGGGGGCTTCTTGGCAATCAGCCCCAGCATTTT.

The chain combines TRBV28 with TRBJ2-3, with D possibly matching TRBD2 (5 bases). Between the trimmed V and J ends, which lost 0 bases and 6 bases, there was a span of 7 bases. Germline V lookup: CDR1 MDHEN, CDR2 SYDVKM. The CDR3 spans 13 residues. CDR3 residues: CASSLWRADTQYF. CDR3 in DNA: TGTGCCAGCAGTTTATGGCGGGCGGATACGCAGTATTTT.

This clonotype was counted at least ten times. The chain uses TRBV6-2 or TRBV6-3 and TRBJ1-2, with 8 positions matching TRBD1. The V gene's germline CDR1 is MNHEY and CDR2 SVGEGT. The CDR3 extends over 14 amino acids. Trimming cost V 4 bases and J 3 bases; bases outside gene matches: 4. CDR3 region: CASSWDRFDYGYTF. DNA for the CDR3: TGTGCCAGCAGTTGGGACAGGTTCGACTATGGCTACACCTTC.

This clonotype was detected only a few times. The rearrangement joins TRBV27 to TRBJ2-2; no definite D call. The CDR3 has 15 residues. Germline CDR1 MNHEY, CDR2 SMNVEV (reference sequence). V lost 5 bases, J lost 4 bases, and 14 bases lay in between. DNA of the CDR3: TGTGCCAGCAGTCTCCCGACTGGTGGCACCGGGGAGCTGTTTTTT. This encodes CASSLPTGGTGELFF.

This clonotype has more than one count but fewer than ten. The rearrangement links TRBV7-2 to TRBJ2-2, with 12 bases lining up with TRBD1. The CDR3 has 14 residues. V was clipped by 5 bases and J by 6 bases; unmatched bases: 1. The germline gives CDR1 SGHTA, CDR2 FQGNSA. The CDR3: CASSRDRGPGELFF. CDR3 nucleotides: TGTGCCAGCAGCCGGGACAGGGGGCCCGGGGAGCTGTTTTTT.

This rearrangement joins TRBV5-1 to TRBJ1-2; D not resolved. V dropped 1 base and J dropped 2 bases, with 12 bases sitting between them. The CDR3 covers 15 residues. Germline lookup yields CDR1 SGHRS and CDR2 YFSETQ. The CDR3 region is CASSLIPGKNYGYTF. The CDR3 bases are TGCGCCAGCAGCTTGATACCCGGAAAAAACTATGGCTACACCTTC. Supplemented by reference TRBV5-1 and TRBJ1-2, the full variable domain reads KAGVTQTPRYLIKTRGQQVTLSCSPISGHRSVSWYQQTPGQGLQFLFEYFSETQRNKGNFPGRFSGRQFSNSRSEMNVSTLELGDSALYLCASSLIPGKNYGYTFGSGTRLTVV.

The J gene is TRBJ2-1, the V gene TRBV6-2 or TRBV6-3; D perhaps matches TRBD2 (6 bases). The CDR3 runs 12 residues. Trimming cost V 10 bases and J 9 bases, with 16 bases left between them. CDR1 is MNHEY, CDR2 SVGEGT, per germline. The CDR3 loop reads CATRGDFFEQFF. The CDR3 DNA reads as TGTGCCACTAGAGGGGACTTTTTTGAGCAGTTCTTC.

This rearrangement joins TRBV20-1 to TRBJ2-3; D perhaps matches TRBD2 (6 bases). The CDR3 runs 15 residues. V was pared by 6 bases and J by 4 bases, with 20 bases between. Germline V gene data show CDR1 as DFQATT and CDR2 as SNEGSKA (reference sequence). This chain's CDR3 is CSARDGGKGADTQYF. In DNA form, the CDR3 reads TGCAGTGCCCGAGACGGAGGGAAAGGCGCAGATACGCAGTATTTT.

CDR3 sequence reads: CASSRGHTSSGNTIYF. The CDR3 DNA sequence: TGCGCCAGCAGCCGGGGGCACACCTCCTCTGGAAACACCATATATTTT. J is TRBJ1-3 and V is TRBV4-3; a possible D gene is TRBD1 (6 bases). The length of the CDR3 is 16 residues. Germline V CDR1 and CDR2: LGHNA, YSLEER. Between the trimmed V and J ends, which lost 4 bases and 0 bases, there was a span of 13 bases.

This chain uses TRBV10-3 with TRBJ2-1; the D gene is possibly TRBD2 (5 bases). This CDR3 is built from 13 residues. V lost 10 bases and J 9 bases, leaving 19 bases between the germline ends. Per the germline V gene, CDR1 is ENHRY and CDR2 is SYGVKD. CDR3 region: CATGPWERGEQFF. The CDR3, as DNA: TGTGCCACCGGGCCATGGGAACGGGGTGAGCAGTTCTTC.

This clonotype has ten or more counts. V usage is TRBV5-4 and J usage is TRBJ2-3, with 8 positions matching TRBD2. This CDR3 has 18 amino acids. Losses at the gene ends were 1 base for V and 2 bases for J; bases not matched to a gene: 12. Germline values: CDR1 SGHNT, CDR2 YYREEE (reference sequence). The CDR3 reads CASSLTLRTSHLTDTQYF. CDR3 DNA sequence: TGTGCCAGCAGCTTGACCCTAAGGACTAGCCACCTCACAGATACGCAGTATTTT.

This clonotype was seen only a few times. CDR3 coding DNA: TGTGCCAGCAGCGATACCGGGACAGGGGGAGGGCCCCAGCATTTT. It yields the protein CASSDTGTGGGPQHF. J is TRBJ1-5 and V is TRBV7-2; 11 bases are a match to TRBD1. V gave up 5 bases and J gave up 9 bases; unmatched junction bases: 9. This CDR3 region has 15 residues. Per germline, CDR1 SGHTA and CDR2 FQGNSA.